This passage covers 15 T cell receptor beta chains from one sample sequenced in a study of T-cell reconstitution after alpha-beta-depleted transplantation in children. As it was prepared, the TCRbeta library received unique molecular identifiers. TCRdb re-called the PCR reads through MiXCR, storing one row per CDR3 protein. The sample carries hundreds of thousands of distinct CDR3 sequences, roughly 17% recorded once. This specimen was PBMCs from the stem cell graft donor, taken from the stem cell graft. Source of these receptors: a human donor who donated a stem cell graft to a child with acute myeloid leukemia.

This clonotype has a count of ten or more. The chain couples TRBV29-1 to TRBJ2-7; D possibly corresponds to TRBD2 (6 bases). The CDR3 covers 12 residues. Germline-derived CDR1 and CDR2 are SQVTM and ANQGSEA. V was trimmed by 5 bases and J by 12 bases, leaving 20 bases between them. The CDR3 region is CSVTKRRGEVYF. CDR3 nucleotides: TGCAGCGTTACAAAGAGGAGAGGGGAGGTGTACTTC.

This chain connects TRBV20-1 to TRBJ1-4; D is unresolved. Looked up from germline, CDR1 is DFQATT and CDR2 is SNEGSKA (reference sequence). This CDR3 is 18 amino acids long. V was pared by 1 base and J by 0 bases, with 18 bases between. CDR3 DNA sequence: TGCAGTGCTAGAGTCACCCCCCTTGGAGGTGCAACTAATGAAAAACTGTTTTTT. Its translation: CSARVTPLGGATNEKLFF.

The chain is built from TRBV20-1 and TRBJ2-1, with TRBD2 identical over 12 bases. J gave up 7 bases and V 4 bases, and 5 bases lay outside the gene matches. The CDR3 sequence is 14 residues long. Germline V gives CDR1 DFQATT, CDR2 SNEGSKA (reference sequence). CDR3 protein: CSATSGGAGNEQFF. CDR3 coding DNA: TGCAGTGCTACTAGCGGGGGGGCGGGGAATGAGCAGTTCTTC.

There are many counts of this clonotype. This sequence joins TRBV29-1 and TRBJ1-3; 7 bases align to TRBD1. The CDR3 is 14 residues long. Germline V lookup: CDR1 SQVTM, CDR2 ANQGSEA. The J segment lost 3 bases and the V segment lost 4 bases, leaving 6 bases of the junction unmatched. The DNA for the CDR3 is TGCAGCGTTGCTGACAGGGCTATTGGAAACACCATATATTTT. Residues: CSVADRAIGNTIYF.

This clonotype came up many times. The rearrangement links TRBV6-1 to TRBJ1-2; D is possibly TRBD1 (5 bases). CDR3 size: 15 residues. Germline values: CDR1 MNHNS, CDR2 SASEGT. The V end was cut by 6 bases, the J end by 4 bases, with 18 bases between. This chain's CDR3 is CASRERSGTTYGYTF. The CDR3 DNA sequence: TGTGCCAGCAGAGAAAGATCCGGGACGACCTATGGCTACACCTTC.

This clonotype was counted many times. This sequence joins TRBV27 and TRBJ1-6; TRBD1 matches 11 bases. The ends lost 5 bases at V and 9 bases at J; junction bases unmatched: 6. The V gene's germline CDR1 is MNHEY and CDR2 SMNVEV (reference sequence). The CDR3 runs 15 residues. The CDR3 bases are TGTGCCAGCAGTCCCCGGACAGGGGGCGGTTCACCCCTCCACTTT. Its protein product is CASSPRTGGGSPLHF.

The genes are TRBV10-3 and TRBJ2-5; TRBD2 matches 8 bases. V gave up 10 bases and J gave up 2 bases; unmatched junction bases: 9. The CDR3 runs to 14 residues. The germline CDR1 and CDR2 sequences are ENHRY and SYGVKD. CDR3 nucleotide sequence: TGTGCCACCTGGAGGCCTAGCGGGCAAGAGACCCAGTACTTC. It specifies CATWRPSGQETQYF.

This clonotype has at least ten counts. CDR3 DNA sequence: TGTGCCAGCAGCTTACAAGGGTTGCTGGAGACCCAGTACTTC. Translating gives CASSLQGLLETQYF. The chain is built from TRBV7-9 and TRBJ2-5; D uncertain. V was cut by 2 bases and J by 5 bases, with 12 bases left in between. The CDR3 length is 14 residues. CDR1 SEHNR and CDR2 FQNEAQ come from the germline V gene (reference sequence).

This clonotype was counted at least ten times. The J gene is TRBJ2-1, the V gene TRBV10-3, with TRBD1 as a possible D gene (6 bases). Trimming stripped 7 bases from V and 5 bases from J, with 15 bases between. The CDR3 covers 14 residues. Germline CDR1 reads ENHRY; CDR2 reads SYGVKD. The CDR3 region is CAITAGTFDNEQFF. Here the CDR3 DNA reads TGTGCCATCACTGCCGGGACATTTGACAATGAGCAGTTCTTC.

This clonotype was counted between two and nine times. The chain couples TRBV7-9 to TRBJ1-2, with a possible D match to TRBD1 (5 bases). The CDR3 runs to 13 residues. V was pared by 4 bases and J by 4 bases, with 10 bases between. Germline lookup yields CDR1 SEHNR and CDR2 FQNEAQ (reference sequence). CDR3 sequence (DNA): TGTGCCAGCAGCTCGACAGCCACCTATGGCTACACCTTC. Its translation is CASSSTATYGYTF.

The chain employs TRBV12-3 or TRBV12-4 and TRBJ1-1; D not resolved. V lost 6 bases to trimming and J lost 4 bases, with 12 bases between them. This CDR3 has 13 amino acids. The CDR3 coding sequence is TGTGCCAGCAGCTATGTGGTCAGCACTGAAGCTTTCTTT. Amino acids: CASSYVVSTEAFF.

This clonotype appeared a few times. V and J are TRBV11-2 and TRBJ1-5; D is undetermined. Germline V CDR1 and CDR2: SGHAT, FQNNGV. The CDR3 extends over 14 amino acids. Trimming pared 0 bases from V and 4 bases from J, leaving 7 bases between. The CDR3 sequence is CASSLEFLNQPQHF. The CDR3 coding sequence is TGTGCCAGCAGCTTAGAATTCCTAAATCAGCCCCAGCATTTT.

The CDR3, as DNA: TGCAGTGCTCCCCTAGCGGGCAATCAGCCCCAGCATTTT. Amino acids: CSAPLAGNQPQHF. The J gene is TRBJ1-5, the V gene TRBV20-1; D unclear. Germline loops: CDR1 DFQATT, CDR2 SNEGSKA (reference sequence). The CDR3 has 13 amino acids. V lost 5 bases and J 2 bases, leaving 10 bases between the germline ends.

Points on this clonotype: A clone one base away is much larger, so this may be a read error. This chain connects TRBV10-2 to TRBJ2-7; the D is unclear. Germline V gives CDR1 WSHSY, CDR2 SAAADI. This CDR3 has 11 amino acids. The chain's CDR3 is CASSELTTLNV. In nucleotides, the CDR3 is TGCGCCAGCAGTGAGTTGACGACCCTTAACGTC.

The V call is TRBV5-6, the J call TRBJ2-7; 7 bases align to TRBD1. This CDR3 contains 14 residues. Germline CDR1 is SGHDT and CDR2 is YYEEEE. J was trimmed by 3 bases and V by 0 bases; bases with no gene match: 3. CDR3 region: CASSLGQGIYEQYV. The CDR3 bases are TGTGCCAGCAGCTTGGGACAGGGAATCTACGAGCAGTACGTC.